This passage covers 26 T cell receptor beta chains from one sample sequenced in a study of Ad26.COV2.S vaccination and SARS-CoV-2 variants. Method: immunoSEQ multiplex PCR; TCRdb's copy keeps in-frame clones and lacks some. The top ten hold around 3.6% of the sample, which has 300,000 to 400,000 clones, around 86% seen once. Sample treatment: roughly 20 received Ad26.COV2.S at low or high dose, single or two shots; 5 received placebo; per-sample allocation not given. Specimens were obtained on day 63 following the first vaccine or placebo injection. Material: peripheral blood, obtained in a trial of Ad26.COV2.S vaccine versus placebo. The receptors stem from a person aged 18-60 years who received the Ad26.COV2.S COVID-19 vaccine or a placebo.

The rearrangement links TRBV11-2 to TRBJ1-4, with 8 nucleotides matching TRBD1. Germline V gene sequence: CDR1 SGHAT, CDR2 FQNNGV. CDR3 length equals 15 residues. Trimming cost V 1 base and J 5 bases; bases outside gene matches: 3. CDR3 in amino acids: CASSLVDRENEKLFF. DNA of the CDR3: TGTGCCAGCAGCTTAGTGGACAGGGAGAATGAAAAACTGTTTTTT.

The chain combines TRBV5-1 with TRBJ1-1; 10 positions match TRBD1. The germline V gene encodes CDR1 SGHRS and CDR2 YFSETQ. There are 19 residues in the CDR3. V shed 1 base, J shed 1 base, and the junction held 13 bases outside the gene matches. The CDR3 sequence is CASSLTTRGQGTKNTEAFF. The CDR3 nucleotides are TGCGCCAGCAGCTTGACGACAAGGGGACAGGGGACTAAGAACACTGAAGCTTTCTTT.

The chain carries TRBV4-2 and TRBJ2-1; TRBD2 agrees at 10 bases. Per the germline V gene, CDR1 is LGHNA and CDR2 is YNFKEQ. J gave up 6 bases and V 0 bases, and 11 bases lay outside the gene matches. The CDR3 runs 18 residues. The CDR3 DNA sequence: TGTGCCAGCAGCCAAGACCCCTTGAGCGGGGGGGCGTCCAATGAGCAGTTCTTC. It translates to CASSQDPLSGGASNEQFF.

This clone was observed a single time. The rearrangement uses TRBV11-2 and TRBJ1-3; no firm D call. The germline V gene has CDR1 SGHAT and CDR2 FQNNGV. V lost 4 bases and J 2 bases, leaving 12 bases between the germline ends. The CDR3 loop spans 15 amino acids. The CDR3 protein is CASSSLKGTGNTIYF. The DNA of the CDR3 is TGTGCCAGCAGCTCCCTCAAGGGAACTGGAAACACCATATATTTT.

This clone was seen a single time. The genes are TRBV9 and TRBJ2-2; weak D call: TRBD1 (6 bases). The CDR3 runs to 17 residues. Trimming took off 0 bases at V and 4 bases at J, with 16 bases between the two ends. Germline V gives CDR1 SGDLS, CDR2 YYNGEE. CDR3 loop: CASSVVMGQGFTGELFF. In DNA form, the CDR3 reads TGTGCCAGCAGCGTAGTAATGGGGCAGGGGTTCACCGGGGAGCTGTTTTTT.

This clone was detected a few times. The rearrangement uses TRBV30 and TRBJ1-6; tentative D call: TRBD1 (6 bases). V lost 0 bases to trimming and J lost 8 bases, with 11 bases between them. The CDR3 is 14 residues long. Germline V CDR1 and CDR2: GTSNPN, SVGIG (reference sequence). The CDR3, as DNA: TGTGCCTGGAGTGTCGGACAGTCCGATTCACCCCTCCACTTT. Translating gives CAWSVGQSDSPLHF.

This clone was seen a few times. The CDR3 region has the DNA TGCGCCAGCAGCTTGGGGACTAGAAACACCGGGGAGCTGTTTTTT. It translates to CASSLGTRNTGELFF. The chain couples TRBV5-1 to TRBJ2-2, with 7 positions matching TRBD2. V shed 0 bases and J 2 bases; nucleotides not matched to a gene: 1. Germline CDR1 SGHRS, CDR2 YFSETQ. The CDR3 is 15 amino acids. Variable domain in full (rest from reference TRBV5-1 and TRBJ2-2): KAGVTQTPRYLIKTRGQQVTLSCSPISGHRSVSWYQQTPGQGLQFLFEYFSETQRNKGNFPGRFSGRQFSNSRSEMNVSTLELGDSALYLCASSLGTRNTGELFFGEGSRLTVL.

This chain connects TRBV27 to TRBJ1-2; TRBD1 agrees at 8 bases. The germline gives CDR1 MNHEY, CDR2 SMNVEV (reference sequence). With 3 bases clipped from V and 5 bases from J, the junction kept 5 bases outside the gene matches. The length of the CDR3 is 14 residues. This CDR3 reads CASSLGQGAYGYTF. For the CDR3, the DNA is TGTGCCAGCAGTTTGGGGCAGGGGGCTTATGGCTACACCTTC.

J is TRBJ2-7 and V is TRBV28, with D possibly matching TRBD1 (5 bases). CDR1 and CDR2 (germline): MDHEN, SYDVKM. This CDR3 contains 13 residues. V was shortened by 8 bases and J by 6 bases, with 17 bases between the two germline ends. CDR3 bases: TGTGCCAGCGGGCAGGGTTGGTCTGCCGAGCAGTACTTC. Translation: CASGQGWSAEQYF.

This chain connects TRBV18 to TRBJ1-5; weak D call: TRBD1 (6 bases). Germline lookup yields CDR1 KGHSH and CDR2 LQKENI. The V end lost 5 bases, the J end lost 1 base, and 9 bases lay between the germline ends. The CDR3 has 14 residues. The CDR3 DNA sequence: TGTGCCAGCTCAGCCACAGGGAGCAATCAGCCCCAGCATTTT. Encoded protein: CASSATGSNQPQHF.

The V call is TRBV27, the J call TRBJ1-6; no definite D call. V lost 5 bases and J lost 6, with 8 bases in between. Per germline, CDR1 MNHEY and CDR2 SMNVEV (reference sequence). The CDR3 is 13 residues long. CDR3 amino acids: CASSPGVNSPLHF. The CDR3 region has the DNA TGTGCCAGCAGTCCGGGAGTTAATTCACCCCTCCACTTT.

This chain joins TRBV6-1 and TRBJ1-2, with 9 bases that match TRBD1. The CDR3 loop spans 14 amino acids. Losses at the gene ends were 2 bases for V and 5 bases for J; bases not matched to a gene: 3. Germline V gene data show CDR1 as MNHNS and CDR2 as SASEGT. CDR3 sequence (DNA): TGTGCCAGCAGTGAAAGGACAGGGGATTATGGCTACACCTTC. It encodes CASSERTGDYGYTF.

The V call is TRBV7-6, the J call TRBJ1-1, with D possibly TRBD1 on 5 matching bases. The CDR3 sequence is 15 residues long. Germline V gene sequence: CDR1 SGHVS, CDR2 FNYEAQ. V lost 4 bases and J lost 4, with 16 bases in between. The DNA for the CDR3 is TGTGCCAGCAGCTACAATTCCGGGGGAGGCACTGAAGCTTTCTTT. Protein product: CASSYNSGGGTEAFF.

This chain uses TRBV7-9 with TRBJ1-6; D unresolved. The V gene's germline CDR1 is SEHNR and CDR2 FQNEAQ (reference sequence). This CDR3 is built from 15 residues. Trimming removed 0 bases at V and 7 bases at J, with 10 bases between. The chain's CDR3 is CASSLARAVNSPLHF. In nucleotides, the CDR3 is TGTGCCAGCAGCTTAGCGCGAGCGGTGAATTCACCCCTCCACTTT. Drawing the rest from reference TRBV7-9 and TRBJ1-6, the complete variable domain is DTGVSQNPRHKITKRGQNVTFRCDPISEHNRLYWYRQTLGQGPEFLTYFQNEAQLEKSRLLSDRFSAERPKGSFSTLEIQRTEQGDSAMYLCASSLARAVNSPLHFGNGTRLTVT.

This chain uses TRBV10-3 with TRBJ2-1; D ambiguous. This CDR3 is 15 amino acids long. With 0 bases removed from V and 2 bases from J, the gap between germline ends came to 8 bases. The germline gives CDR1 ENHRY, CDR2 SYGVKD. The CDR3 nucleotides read TGTGCCATCAGTGAGTCGGACCGAGCCTACAATGAGCAGTTCTTC. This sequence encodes CAISESDRAYNEQFF.

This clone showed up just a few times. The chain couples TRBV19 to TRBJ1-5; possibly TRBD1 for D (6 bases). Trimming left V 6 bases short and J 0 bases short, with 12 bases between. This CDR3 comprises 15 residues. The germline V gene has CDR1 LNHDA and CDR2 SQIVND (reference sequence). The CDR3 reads CASRTGTHSNQPQHF. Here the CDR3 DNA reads TGTGCCAGTAGGACCGGGACACATAGCAATCAGCCCCAGCATTTT.

DNA for the CDR3: TGTGCCAGCAGCCTGGGTGCCCTCGGGGGCAATCAGCCCCAGCATTTT. It codes for CASSLGALGGNQPQHF. The chain recombines TRBV5-5 with TRBJ1-5; D remains ambiguous. Trimming left V 4 bases short and J 2 bases short, with 16 bases between. Germline V gives CDR1 SGHKS, CDR2 YYEKEE (reference sequence). This CDR3 is 16 amino acids long.

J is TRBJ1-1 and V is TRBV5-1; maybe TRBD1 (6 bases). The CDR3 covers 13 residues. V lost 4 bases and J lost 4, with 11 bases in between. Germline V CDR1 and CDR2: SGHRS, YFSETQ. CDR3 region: CASSLTGFTEAFF. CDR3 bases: TGCGCCAGCAGCCTAACAGGGTTCACTGAAGCTTTCTTT.

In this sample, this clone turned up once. CDR3 in amino acids: CATLAGKAGELFF. CDR3 in DNA: TGTGCCACCCTAGCGGGGAAAGCCGGGGAGCTGTTTTTT. The V and J genes are TRBV2 and TRBJ2-2; TRBD2 aligns across 9 bases. Germline trimming cut 10 bases from V and 6 bases from J; bases unmatched to any gene: 6. The germline V gene encodes CDR1 SNHLY and CDR2 FYNNEI. The CDR3 spans 13 residues.

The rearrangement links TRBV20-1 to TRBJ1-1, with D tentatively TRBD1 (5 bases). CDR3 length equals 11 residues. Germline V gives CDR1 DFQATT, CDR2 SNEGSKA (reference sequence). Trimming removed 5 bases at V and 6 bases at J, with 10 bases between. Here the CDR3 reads CSADRDPEAFF. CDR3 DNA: TGCAGTGCTGACCGGGACCCTGAAGCTTTCTTT.

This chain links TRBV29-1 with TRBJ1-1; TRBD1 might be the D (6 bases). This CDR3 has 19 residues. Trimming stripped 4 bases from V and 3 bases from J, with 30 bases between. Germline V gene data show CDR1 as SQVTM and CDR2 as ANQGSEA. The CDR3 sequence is CSVVAQGFLWETRDTEAFF. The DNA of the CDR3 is TGCAGCGTTGTCGCCCAGGGGTTCCTCTGGGAAACTAGGGACACTGAAGCTTTCTTT. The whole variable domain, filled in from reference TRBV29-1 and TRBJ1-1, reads SAVISQKPSRDICQRGTSLTIQCQVDSQVTMMFWYRQQPGQSLTLIATANQGSEATYESGFVIDKFPISRPNLTFSTLTVSNMSPEDSSIYLCSVVAQGFLWETRDTEAFFGQGTRLTVV.

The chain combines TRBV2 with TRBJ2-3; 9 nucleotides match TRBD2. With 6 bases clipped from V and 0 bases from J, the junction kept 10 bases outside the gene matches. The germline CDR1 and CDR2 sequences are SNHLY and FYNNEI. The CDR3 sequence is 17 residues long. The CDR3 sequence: CASRATPAGGSTDTQYF. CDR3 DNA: TGTGCCAGCAGGGCCACCCCCGCGGGGGGGAGCACAGATACGCAGTATTTT.

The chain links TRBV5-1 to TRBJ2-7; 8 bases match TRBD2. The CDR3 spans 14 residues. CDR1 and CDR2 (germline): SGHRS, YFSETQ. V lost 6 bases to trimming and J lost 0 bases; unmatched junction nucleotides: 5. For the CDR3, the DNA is TGCGCCAGCATCGAAAGCGGGGGCTCCTACGAGCAGTACTTC. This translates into CASIESGGSYEQYF.

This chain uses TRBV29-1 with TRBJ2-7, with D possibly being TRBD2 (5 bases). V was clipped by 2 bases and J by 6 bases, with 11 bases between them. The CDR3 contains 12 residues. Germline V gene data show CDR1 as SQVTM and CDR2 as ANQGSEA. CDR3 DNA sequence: TGCAGCGTTGAACTACGGGGTAGCGAGCAGTACTTC. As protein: CSVELRGSEQYF.

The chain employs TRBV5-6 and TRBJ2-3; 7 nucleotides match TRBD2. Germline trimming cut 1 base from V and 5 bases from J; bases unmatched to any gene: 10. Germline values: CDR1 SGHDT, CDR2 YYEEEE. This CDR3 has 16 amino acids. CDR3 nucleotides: TGTGCCAGCAGCTTGTGGACCGCGGGGGAGAGAGATACGCAGTATTTT. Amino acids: CASSLWTAGERDTQYF.

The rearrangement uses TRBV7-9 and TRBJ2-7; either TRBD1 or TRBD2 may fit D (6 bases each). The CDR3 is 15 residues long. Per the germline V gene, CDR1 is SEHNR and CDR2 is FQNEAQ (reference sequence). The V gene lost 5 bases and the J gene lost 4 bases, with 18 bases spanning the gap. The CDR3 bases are TGTGCCAGCAGCCATGCTTCCGGGGGCGAATACGAGCAGTACTTC. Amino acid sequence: CASSHASGGEYEQYF.